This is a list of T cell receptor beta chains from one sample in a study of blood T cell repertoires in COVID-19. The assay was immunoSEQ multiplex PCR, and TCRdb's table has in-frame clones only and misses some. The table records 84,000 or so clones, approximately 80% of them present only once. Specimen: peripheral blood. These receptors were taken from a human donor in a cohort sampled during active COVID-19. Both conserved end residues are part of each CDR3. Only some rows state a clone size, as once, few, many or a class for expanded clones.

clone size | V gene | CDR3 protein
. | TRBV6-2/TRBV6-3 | CASSYAGTGVLEQYF
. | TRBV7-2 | CASSLAGKSFSNTEAFF
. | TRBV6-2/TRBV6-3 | CASSYPLHEQFF
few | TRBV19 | CASSIDRVTGELFF
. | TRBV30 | CAWARYEQYF
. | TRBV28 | CASSSPRVGTEAFF
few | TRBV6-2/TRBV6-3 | CASSPGRAGGTDTQYF
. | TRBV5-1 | CASSRDRGSGNTIYF
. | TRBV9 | CASSPQVGGLATEAFF
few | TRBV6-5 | CASASAGGGSYEQYF
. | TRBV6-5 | CASMRGGDSPLHF
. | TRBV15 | CATSRGGDRRFTEAFF
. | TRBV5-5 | CASSLVQGANNEQFF
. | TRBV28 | CASSLEGLAYETQYF
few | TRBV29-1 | CSVEVRGYGYTF
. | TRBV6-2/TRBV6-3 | CASSYGGTGNQPQHF
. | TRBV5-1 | CASSSGHGSSGANVLTF
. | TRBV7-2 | CASSSASGHFGNTIYF
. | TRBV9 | CASSGRAGANYGYTF
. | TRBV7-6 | CASSSDSDRAYGCTEAFF
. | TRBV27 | CASSPDRPRTEAFF
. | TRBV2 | CASSVVALSRGGYTF
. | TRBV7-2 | CASSSRGGNTEAFF
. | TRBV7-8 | CASSLGETYEQYF
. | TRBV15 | CATSRDPPSPRVYEQFF
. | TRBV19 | CASSIGGFTGELFF
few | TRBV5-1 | CASSLWTGTNYGYTF
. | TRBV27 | CASSLRSAHSPLHF
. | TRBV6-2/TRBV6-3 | CASSYPSAGVRGELFF
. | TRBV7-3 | CASSPIAGLGGVNEQFF
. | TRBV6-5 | CASSSRQGYQPQHF
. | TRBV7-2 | CASSPYTGGYGYTF
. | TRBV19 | CASSIGLAGGVEQFF
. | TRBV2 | CASSEIGTGVGTEAFF
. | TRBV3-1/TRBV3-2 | CASSPGTGLF
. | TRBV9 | CASGSGRFETQYF
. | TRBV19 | CASSWETDTQYF
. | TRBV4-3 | CASSQLGRGYTF
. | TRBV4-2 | CASSQGAGSDTQYF
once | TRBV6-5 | CASSYSTSGRGEQYF
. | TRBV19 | CASSPPIRPNTEAFF
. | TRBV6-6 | CASSYEQGTQYF
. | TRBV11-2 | CASSFPPGTSGLEQYF
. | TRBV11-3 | CASSLESGQGLFF
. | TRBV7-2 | CASSPRTSGRSLLTDTQYF
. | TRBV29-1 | CSVDWAEAFF
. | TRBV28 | CASSLGNRYYEQYF
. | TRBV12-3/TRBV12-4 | CASTAWQGYEQYF
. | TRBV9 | CASSVDGRALAGELFF
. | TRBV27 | CASSRGTSSTEQYF
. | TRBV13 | CASSLGGRGISVGF
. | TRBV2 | CASSEFVIEAFF
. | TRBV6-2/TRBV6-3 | CASSNPWTSGSKADEQYF
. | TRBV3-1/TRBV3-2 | CASSRRSSSYNEQFF
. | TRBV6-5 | CASRPQGPSGNTIYF
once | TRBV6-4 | CASRDTGFGTEAFF
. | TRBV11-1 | CASSAQGYSETQYF
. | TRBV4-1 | CASSRDPGQGRYGYTF
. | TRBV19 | CASSPTEGTDTQYF
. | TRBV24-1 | CATRETGGLEQFF